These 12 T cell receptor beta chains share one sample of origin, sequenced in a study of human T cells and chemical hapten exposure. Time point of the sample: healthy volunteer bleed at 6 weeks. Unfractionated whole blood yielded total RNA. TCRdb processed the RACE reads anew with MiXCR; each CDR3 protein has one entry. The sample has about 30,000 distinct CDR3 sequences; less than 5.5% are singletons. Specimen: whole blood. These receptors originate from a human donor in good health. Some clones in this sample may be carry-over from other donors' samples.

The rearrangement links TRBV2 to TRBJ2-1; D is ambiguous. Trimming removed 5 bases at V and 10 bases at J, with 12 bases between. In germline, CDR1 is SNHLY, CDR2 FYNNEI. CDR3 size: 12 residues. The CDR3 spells CASSLGREEQFF. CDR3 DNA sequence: TGTGCCAGCAGTCTAGGGCGCGAGGAGCAGTTCTTC.

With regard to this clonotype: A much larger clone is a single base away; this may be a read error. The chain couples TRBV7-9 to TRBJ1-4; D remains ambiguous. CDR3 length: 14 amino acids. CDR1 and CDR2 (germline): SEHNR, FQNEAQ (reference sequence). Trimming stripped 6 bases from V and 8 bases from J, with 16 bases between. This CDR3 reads CASRQNSVQEKLFF. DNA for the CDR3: TGTGCCAGCAGACAAAATTCGGTCCAAGAAAAACTGTTTTTT.

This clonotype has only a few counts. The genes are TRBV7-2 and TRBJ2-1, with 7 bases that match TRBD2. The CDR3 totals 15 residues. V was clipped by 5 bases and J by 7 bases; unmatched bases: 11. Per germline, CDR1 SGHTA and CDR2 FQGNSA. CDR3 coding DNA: TGTGCCAGCAGCACACTAGCGAGGTTCGGAAATGAGCAGTTCTTC. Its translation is CASSTLARFGNEQFF.

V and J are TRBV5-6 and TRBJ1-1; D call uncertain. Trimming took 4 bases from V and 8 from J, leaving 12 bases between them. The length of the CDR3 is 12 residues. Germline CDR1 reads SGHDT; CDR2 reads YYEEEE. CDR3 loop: CASSPRMGEAFF. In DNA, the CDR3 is TGTGCCAGCAGCCCCCGGATGGGGGAAGCTTTCTTT.

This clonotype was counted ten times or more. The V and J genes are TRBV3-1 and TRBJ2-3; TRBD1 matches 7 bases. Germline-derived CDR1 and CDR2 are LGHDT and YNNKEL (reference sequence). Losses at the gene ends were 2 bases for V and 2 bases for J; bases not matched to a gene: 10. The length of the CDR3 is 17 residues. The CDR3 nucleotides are TGTGCCAGCAGCCAACCGTCCCCGGGACAGCCCACAGATACGCAGTATTTT. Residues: CASSQPSPGQPTDTQYF.

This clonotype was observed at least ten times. The CDR3 sequence is CASSTRRDPRYQETQYF. For the CDR3, the DNA is TGTGCCAGCAGCACTCGCCGGGACCCAAGATATCAAGAGACCCAGTACTTC. The chain joins TRBV7-2 to TRBJ2-5, with D perhaps assigned TRBD1 or TRBD2 (5 bases each). Trimming shortened V by 5 bases and J by 2 bases, and 21 bases separated the two germline ends. Germline values: CDR1 SGHTA, CDR2 FQGNSA. The CDR3 consists of 17 residues. Drawing the rest from reference TRBV7-2 and TRBJ2-5, the complete variable domain is GAGVSQSPSNKVTEKGKDVELRCDPISGHTALYWYRQSLGQGLEFLIYFQGNSAPDKSGLPSDRFSAERTGGSVSTLTIQRTQQEDSAVYLCASSTRRDPRYQETQYFGPGTRLLVL.

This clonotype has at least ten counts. CDR3 loop: CASSLGRGDEQFF. CDR3 DNA: TGTGCCAGCAGTTTAGGGCGGGGAGATGAGCAGTTCTTC. V gene TRBV12-3 or TRBV12-4 combines with J gene TRBJ2-1, with D perhaps TRBD2 (6 bases). Trimming pared 1 base from V and 8 bases from J, leaving 9 bases between. This CDR3 spans 13 amino acids.

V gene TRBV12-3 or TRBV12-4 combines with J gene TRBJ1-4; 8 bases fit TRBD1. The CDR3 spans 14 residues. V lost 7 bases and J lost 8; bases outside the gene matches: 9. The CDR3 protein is CASTKRTGREKLFF. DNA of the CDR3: TGTGCCAGCACCAAAAGGACAGGGCGGGAAAAACTGTTTTTT.

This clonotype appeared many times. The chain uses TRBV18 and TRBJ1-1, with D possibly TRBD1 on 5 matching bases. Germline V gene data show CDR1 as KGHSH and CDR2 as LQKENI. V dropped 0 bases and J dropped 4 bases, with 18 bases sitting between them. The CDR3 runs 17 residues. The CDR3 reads CASSPPREGGGGTEAFF. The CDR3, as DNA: TGTGCCAGCTCACCACCTAGGGAGGGTGGGGGTGGCACTGAAGCTTTCTTT.

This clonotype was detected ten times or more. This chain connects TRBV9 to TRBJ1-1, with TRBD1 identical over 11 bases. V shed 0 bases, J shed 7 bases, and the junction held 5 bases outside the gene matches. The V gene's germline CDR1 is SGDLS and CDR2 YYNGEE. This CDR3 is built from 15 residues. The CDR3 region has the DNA TGTGCCAGCAGCGTAGATGGGACAGGGGGAATTGAAGCTTTCTTT. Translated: CASSVDGTGGIEAFF.

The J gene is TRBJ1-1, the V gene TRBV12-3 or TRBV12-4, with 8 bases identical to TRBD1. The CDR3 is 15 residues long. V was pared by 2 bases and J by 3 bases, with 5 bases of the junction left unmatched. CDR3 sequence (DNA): TGTGCCAGCAGTTTACCCACAGGGGGGCACACTGAAGCTTTCTTT. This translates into CASSLPTGGHTEAFF.

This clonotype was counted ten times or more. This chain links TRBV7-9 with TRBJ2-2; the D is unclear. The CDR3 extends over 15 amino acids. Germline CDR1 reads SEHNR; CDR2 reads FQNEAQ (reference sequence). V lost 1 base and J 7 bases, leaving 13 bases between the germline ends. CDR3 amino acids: CASSLDRAVFGELFF. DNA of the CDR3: TGTGCCAGCAGCTTAGACCGGGCGGTATTCGGGGAGCTGTTTTTT.